The T cell receptor (beta chain) described here comes from a study of technical replicates of blood from a few donors. CDR1 MNHEY and CDR2 SVGAGI come from the germline V gene. The germline V and J ends were trimmed by 6 bases and 5 bases, with 19 bases remaining between them. The CDR3 spans 15 residues. Using immunoSEQ multiplex PCR, the repertoire was profiled, and TCRdb retains in-frame clones only, with some absent. Among approximately 78,000 clones listed, about 95% were seen once. This chain uses TRBV6-5 with TRBJ1-2; D might be TRBD1 (6 bases). Sequenced sample: T cells isolated from PBMCs. This sequence was found in a human donor in good health. CDR3 DNA sequence: TGTGCCAGCAGGAAGTCCGGGACATACTTTTATGGCTACACCTTC. Translation: CASRKSGTYFYGYTF.